This TCR beta chain was identified during a study of blood T cell repertoires in COVID-19. J gave up 7 bases and V 3 bases, and 7 bases lay outside the gene matches. The CDR3 length is 14 residues. CDR1 is ENHRY and CDR2 is SYGVKD in the germline V gene. The protocol was immunoSEQ multiplex PCR, while the TCRdb copy is restricted to in-frame clones and leaves out a portion. The data contain some 300,000 clones, 75% to 90% of them singletons. Seattle patients were enrolled while actively infected and followed longitudinally. Sequencing was carried out using peripheral blood. This TCR derives from a woman aged 45-65 years with COVID-19, enrolled during active disease. The J gene is TRBJ2-7, the V gene TRBV10-3; 9 bases line up with TRBD1. As DNA, the CDR3 is TGTGCCATCAGTGAAGACAGGGGGTCAGAAGAGCAGTACTTC. Protein sequence: CAISEDRGSEEQYF.